This T cell receptor beta chain originates from a study of radiotherapy plus CTLA-4 blockade in lung cancer listed by TCRdb under 2018. General notes on the study: Objective responses occurred in approximately 17% of enrolled patients, and 30% to 35% achieved disease control.

Concerning this clone: No cognate antigen has been identified for it. No base qualities exist here, and no much larger clone lies one base off it.

In this study, focal radiation therapy paired with CTLA-4 blockade (ipilimumab) was tested in patients who had chemo-refractory metastatic non-small-cell lung cancer. Library method: the immunoSEQ multiplex PCR assay. TCRdb limited this immuneACCESS table to in-frame rearrangements with V and J called. A share of clones is missing; checked studies link under half to unresolved V genes, and the rest is unexplained. The sample has around 86,000 clones on record, under 85% of them singletons. The ten largest clones add up to just over 0.8% of the sample. The investigation overall reported the following: The strongest predictors of response, as reported, were early dynamic changes in blood T cell clones along with a rise in serum interferon-beta after radiation. TCR clones derived from tumors expanded in peripheral blood after treatment with radiotherapy and ipilimumab.

Source: peripheral blood, taken from a patient treated with radiotherapy plus ipilimumab. This receptor was identified in a human donor with non-small cell lung cancer who had stable disease on radiotherapy plus ipilimumab.

The bases are TGCAGCGTTGAAATTACTAGCGGGAGGCGCCGGGAGACCCAGTACTTC. It encodes CSVEITSGRRRETQYF. Here the chain combines TRBV29-1 and TRBJ2-5, with 12 bases aligning to TRBD2. Its CDR3 holds 16 amino acids, cysteine through phenylalanine. The retained sequence is limited to the CDR3, 48 bases, with the frame set at the first base. CDR1 and CDR2, per the germline V gene, are SQVTM and ANQGSEA. Relative to germline, V is missing 2 bases and J is missing 5 bases, with 9 bases of the junction outside any gene match. Where the CDR3 stops, the reference TRBV29-1 and TRBJ2-5 genes take over; the full variable domain is SAVISQKPSRDICQRGTSLTIQCQVDSQVTMMFWYRQQPGQSLTLIATANQGSEATYESGFVIDKFPISRPNLTFSTLTVSNMSPEDSSIYLCSVEITSGRRRETQYFGPGTRLLVL.